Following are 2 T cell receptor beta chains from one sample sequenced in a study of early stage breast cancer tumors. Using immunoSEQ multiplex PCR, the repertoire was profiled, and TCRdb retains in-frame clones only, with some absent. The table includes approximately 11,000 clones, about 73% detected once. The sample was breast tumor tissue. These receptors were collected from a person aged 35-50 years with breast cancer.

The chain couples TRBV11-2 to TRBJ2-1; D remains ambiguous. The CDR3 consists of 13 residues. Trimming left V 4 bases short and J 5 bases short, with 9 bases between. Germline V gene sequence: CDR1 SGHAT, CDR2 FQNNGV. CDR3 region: CASSSGANNEQFF. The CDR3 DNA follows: TGTGCCAGCAGCTCGGGCGCCAACAATGAGCAGTTCTTC.

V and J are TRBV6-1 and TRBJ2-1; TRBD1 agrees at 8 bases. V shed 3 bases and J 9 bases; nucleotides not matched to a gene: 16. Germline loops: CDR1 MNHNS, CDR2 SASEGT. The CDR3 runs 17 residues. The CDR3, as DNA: TGTGCCAGCAGTGATTATTGGATGACAGGGGTATGGCCTGAGCAGTTCTTC. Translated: CASSDYWMTGVWPEQFF.